The following is a TCR beta chain sequence with its context. The antigen is undetermined. After removal of 3 bases from V and 5 bases from J, the junction contained 7 bases not matched to a gene. This CDR3 has 15 amino acids. The germline V gene has CDR1 LGHDT and CDR2 YNNKEL (reference sequence). The sample belongs to a study of T cell responses to AZD1222 COVID-19 vaccine. Second-dose recipients at about 4 or about 12 weeks were treated as one pooled group. The study's findings and limits: In all cases, repertoires were sampled only after the peak T cell response.

Using immunoSEQ multiplex PCR, the repertoire was profiled, and TCRdb retains in-frame clones only, with some absent. The table has about 150,000 clones, roughly nine tenths seen once; the top ten hold 2.5% to 3.5%. The chain joins TRBV3-1 (or the pseudogene TRBV3-2) to TRBJ2-3, with TRBD1 identical over 8 bases. This receptor was taken from an adult who received the AZD1222 COVID-19 vaccine. Sequenced material: peripheral blood, taken 28 days after the second AZD1222 dose. The CDR3 coding sequence is TGTGCCAGCAGCCATCCAGGACAGGGTGAAGATACGCAGTATTTT. Amino acid sequence: CASSHPGQGEDTQYF.